This TCR beta chain was found in a study of Ad26.COV2.S vaccination and SARS-CoV-2 variants. Overall study context: Dosing was one shot or two shots 56 days apart.

The protocol was immunoSEQ multiplex PCR, while the TCRdb copy is restricted to in-frame clones and leaves out a portion. The data hold more than 400,000 clones, with roughly 88% observed a single time. The sample's treatment: 15 to 20 received Ad26.COV2.S at low or high dose, single or two shots; several received placebo; per-sample allocation not given. Each sample was drawn 63 days after the first injection (of vaccine or placebo). CDR1 is LGHNA and CDR2 is YSLEER in the germline V gene. This CDR3 has 16 residues. V trimming: 5 bases; J trimming: 5 bases; junction bases outside the gene matches: 11.

The chain couples TRBV4-3 to TRBJ2-1; TRBD2 matches at 8 bases. Source: peripheral blood, taken in a trial of Ad26.COV2.S vaccine versus placebo. The origin of this receptor is a person between 18 and 65 years old who received the Ad26.COV2.S COVID-19 vaccine or a placebo. This CDR3 reads CASSIHGTRLNNEQFF. For the CDR3, the DNA is TGCGCCAGCAGCATACACGGGACTAGGTTGAACAATGAGCAGTTCTTC.